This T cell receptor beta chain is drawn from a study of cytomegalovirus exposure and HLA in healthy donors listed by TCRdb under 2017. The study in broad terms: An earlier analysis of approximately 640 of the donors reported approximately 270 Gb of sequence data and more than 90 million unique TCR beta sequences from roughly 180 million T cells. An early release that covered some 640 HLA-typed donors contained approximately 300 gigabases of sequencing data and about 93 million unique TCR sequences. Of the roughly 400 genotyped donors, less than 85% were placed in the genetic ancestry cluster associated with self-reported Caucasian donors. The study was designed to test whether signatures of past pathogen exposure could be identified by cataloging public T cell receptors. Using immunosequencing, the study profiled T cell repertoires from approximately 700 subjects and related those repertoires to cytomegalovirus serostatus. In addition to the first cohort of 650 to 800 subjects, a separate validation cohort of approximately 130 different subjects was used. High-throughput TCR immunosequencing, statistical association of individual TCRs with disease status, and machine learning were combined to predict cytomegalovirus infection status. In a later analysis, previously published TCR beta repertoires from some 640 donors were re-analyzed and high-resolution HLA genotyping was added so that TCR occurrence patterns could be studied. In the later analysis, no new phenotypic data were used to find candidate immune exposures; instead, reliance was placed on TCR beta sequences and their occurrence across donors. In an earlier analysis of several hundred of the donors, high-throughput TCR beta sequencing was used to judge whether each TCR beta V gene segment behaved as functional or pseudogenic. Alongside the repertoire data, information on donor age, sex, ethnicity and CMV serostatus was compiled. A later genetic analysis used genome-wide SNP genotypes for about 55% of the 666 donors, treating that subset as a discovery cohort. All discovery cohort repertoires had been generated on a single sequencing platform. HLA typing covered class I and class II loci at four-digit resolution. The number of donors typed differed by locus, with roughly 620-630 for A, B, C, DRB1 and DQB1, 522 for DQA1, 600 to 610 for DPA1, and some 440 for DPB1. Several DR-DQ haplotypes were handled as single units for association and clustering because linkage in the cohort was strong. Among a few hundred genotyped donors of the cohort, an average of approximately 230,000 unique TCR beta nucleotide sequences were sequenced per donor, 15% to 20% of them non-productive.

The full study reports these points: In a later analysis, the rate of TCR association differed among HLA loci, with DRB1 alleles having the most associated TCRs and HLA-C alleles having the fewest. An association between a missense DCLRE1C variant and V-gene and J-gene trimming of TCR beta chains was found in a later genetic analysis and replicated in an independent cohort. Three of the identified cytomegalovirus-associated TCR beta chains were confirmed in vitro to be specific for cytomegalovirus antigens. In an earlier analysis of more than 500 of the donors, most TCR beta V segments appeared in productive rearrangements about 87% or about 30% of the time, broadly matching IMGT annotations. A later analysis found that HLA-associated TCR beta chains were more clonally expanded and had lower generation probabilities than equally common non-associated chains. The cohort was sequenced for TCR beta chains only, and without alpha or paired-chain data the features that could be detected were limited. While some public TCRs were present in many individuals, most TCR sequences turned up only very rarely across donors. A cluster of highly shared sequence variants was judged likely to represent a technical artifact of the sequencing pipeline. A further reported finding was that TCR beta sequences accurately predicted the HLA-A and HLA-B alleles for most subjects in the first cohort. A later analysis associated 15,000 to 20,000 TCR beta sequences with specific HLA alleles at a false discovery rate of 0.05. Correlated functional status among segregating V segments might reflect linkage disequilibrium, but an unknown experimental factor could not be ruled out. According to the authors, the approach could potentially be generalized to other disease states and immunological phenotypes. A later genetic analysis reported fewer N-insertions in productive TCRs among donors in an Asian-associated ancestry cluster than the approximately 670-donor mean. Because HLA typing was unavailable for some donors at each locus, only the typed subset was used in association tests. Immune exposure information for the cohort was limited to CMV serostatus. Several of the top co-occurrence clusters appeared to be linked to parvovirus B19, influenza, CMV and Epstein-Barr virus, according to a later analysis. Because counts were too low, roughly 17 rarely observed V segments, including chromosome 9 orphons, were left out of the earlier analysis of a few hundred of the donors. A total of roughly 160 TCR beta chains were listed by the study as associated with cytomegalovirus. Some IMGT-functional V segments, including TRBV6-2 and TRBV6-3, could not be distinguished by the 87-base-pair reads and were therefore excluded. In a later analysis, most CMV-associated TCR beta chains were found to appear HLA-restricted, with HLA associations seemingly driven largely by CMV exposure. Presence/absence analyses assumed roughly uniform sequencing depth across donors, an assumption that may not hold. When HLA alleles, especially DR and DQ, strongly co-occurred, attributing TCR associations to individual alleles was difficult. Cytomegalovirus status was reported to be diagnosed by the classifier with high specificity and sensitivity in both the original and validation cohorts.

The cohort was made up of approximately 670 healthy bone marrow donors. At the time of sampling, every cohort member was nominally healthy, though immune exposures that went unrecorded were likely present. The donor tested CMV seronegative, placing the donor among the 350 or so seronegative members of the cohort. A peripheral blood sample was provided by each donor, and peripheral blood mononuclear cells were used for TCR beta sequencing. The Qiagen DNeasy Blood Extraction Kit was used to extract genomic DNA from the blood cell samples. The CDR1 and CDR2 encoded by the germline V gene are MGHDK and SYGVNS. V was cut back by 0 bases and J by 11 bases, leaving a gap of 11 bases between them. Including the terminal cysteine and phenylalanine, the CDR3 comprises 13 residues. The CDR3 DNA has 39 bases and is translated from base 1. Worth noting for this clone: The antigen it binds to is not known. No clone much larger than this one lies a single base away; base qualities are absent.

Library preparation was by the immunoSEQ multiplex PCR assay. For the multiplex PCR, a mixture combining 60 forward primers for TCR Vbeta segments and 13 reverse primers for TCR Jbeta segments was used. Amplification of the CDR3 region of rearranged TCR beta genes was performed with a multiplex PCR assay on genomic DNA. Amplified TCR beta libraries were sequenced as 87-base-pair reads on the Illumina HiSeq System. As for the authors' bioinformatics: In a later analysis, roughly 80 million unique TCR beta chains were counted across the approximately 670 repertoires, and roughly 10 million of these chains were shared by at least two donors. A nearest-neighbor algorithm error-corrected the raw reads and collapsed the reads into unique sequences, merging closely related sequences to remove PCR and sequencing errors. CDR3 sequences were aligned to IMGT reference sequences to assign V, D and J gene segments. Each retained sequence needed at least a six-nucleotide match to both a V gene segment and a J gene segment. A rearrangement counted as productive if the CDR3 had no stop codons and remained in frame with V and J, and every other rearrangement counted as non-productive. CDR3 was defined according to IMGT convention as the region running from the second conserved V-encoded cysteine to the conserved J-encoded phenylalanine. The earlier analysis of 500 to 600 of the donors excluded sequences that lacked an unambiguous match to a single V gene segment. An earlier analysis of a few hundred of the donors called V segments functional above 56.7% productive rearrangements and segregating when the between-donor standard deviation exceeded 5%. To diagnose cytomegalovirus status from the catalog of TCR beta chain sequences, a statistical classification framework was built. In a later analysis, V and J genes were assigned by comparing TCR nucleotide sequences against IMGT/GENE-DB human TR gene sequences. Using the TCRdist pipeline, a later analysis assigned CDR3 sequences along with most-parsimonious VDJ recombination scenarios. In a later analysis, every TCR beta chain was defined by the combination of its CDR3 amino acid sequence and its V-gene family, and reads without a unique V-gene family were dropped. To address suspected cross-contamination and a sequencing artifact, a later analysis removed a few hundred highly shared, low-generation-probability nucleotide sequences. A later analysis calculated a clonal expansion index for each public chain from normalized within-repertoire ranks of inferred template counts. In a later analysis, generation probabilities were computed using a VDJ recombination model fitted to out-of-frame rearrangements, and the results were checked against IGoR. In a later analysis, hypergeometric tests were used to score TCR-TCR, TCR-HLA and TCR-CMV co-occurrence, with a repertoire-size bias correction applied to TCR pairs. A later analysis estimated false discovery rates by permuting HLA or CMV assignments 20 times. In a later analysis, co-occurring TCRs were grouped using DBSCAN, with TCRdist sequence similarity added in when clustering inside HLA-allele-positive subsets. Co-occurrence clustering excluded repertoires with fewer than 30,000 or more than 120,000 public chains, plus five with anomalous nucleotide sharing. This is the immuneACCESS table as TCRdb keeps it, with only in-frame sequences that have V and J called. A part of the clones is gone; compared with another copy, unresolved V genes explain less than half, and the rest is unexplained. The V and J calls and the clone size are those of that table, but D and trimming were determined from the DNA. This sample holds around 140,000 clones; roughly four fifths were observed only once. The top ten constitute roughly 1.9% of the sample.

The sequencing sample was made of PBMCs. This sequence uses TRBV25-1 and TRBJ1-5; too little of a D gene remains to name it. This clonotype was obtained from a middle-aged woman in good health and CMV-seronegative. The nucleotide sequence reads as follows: TGTGCCAGCAGTGAATATTGGGCTGTGGCCCAGCATTTT. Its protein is CASSEYWAVAQHF.